The 10 T cell receptor beta chains given below trace back to one sample, sequenced in a study of OX40 agonist ivuxolimab in advanced cancers. Measured with immunoSEQ multiplex PCR; TCRdb has only the in-frame clones, and not every one. The table records 40,000 to 50,000 clones, approximately 80% of them present only once. The starting material was CD4+ or CD8+ T cells sorted from blood, obtained in a trial of the OX40 agonist ivuxolimab. Source of these receptors: an adult with an advanced solid tumor such as melanoma, head and neck, liver or kidney cancer.

J is TRBJ1-5 and V is TRBV9, with 8 bases lining up with TRBD1. Germline CDR1 reads SGDLS; CDR2 reads YYNGEE. With 4 bases clipped from V and 6 bases from J, the junction kept 6 bases outside the gene matches. CDR3 length: 14 residues. The CDR3: CASSPGQGSQPQHF. The CDR3 region has the DNA TGTGCCAGCAGCCCAGGACAGGGAAGTCAGCCCCAGCATTTT.

The chain recombines TRBV7-9 with TRBJ2-1; TRBD2 might be the D (5 bases). Per the germline V gene, CDR1 is SEHNR and CDR2 is FQNEAQ (reference sequence). There are 14 residues in the CDR3. Trimming took off 6 bases at V and 0 bases at J, with 9 bases between the two ends. DNA of the CDR3: TGTGCCAGCAGTTCCGGGAACTCCTACAATGAGCAGTTCTTC. Amino acid sequence: CASSSGNSYNEQFF.

V is TRBV19 and J is TRBJ2-3; 8 nucleotides agree with TRBD2. The CDR3 contains 14 residues. Germline values: CDR1 LNHDA, CDR2 SQIVND (reference sequence). V gave up 6 bases and J gave up 1 base; unmatched junction bases: 3. In DNA, the CDR3 is TGTGCCAGTAGGGGGACTAGAGGCACAGATACGCAGTATTTT. Its translation: CASRGTRGTDTQYF.

The chain employs TRBV7-2 and TRBJ2-1, with D maybe TRBD2 (6 bases). The ends were cut back, 1 base at V and 9 bases at J, with 10 bases in the middle. Germline V gives CDR1 SGHTA, CDR2 FQGNSA. The CDR3 totals 13 residues. The CDR3 DNA reads TGTGCCAGCAGCTTAGAGACTAGTTCTGAGCAGTTCTTC. It specifies CASSLETSSEQFF.

Only one count was recorded for this clone. DNA of the CDR3: TGCGCCAGCAGCTTGGCAGGGTCTATGGCCAATGAGCAGTTCTTC. Its protein is CASSLAGSMANEQFF. This sequence joins TRBV5-1 and TRBJ2-1; D may be TRBD1 (5 bases). The germline V and J ends were trimmed by 0 bases and 6 bases, with 13 bases remaining between them. The CDR3 is made up of 15 amino acids. Germline V gene data show CDR1 as SGHRS and CDR2 as YFSETQ. Full variable domain (missing parts from reference TRBV5-1 and TRBJ2-1): KAGVTQTPRYLIKTRGQQVTLSCSPISGHRSVSWYQQTPGQGLQFLFEYFSETQRNKGNFPGRFSGRQFSNSRSEMNVSTLELGDSALYLCASSLAGSMANEQFFGPGTRLTVL.

This rearrangement joins TRBV7-2 to TRBJ2-7; D call uncertain. Germline V gives CDR1 SGHTA, CDR2 FQGNSA. V lost 1 base and J 5 bases, leaving 9 bases between the germline ends. This CDR3 contains 13 residues. The CDR3 bases are TGTGCCAGCAGCTTAGGGCCGCTAGACGAGCAGTACTTC. As protein: CASSLGPLDEQYF.

The chain recombines TRBV6-5 with TRBJ1-2; 10 nucleotides match TRBD1. The CDR3 runs to 15 residues. V shed 2 bases, J shed 7 bases, and the junction held 7 bases outside the gene matches. Per germline, CDR1 MNHEY and CDR2 SVGAGI. This CDR3 reads CASSYGRQGASGYTF. The CDR3 nucleotides read TGTGCCAGCAGTTACGGACGACAGGGGGCGTCTGGCTACACCTTC.

J is TRBJ2-3 and V is TRBV7-8, with 8 bases lining up with TRBD2. V lost 1 base, J lost 6 bases, and 9 bases stayed unmatched. Germline V gives CDR1 SGHVS, CDR2 FQNEAQ. The CDR3 is 16 residues long. Here the CDR3 reads CASSLEEGLVIDTQYF. The CDR3 region has the DNA TGTGCCAGCAGCTTAGAAGAGGGACTAGTCATTGATACGCAGTATTTT.

The genes are TRBV28 and TRBJ2-5; TRBD1 aligns across 11 bases. V lost 5 bases and J lost 4; bases outside the gene matches: 3. CDR3 length: 14 amino acids. In germline, CDR1 is MDHEN, CDR2 SYDVKM. CDR3 in amino acids: CASSGQGAGETQYF. DNA for the CDR3: TGTGCCAGCAGTGGACAGGGGGCTGGAGAGACCCAGTACTTC.

By share of the sample, this clone is medium-sized (0.01 to 0.1%). V and J are TRBV2 and TRBJ2-7; 10 bases are shared with TRBD1. This CDR3 comprises 15 residues. The V segment lost 6 bases and the J segment 5 bases; nucleotides outside the gene matches: 10. Looked up from germline, CDR1 is SNHLY and CDR2 is FYNNEI. CDR3 protein: CASRWPGQGTNEQYF. In nucleotides, the CDR3 is TGTGCCAGCAGGTGGCCGGGACAGGGGACCAACGAGCAGTACTTC.